A single sample gave rise to the 20 T cell receptor beta chains below, sequenced in a study of OX40 agonist ivuxolimab in advanced cancers. Produced via immunoSEQ multiplex PCR; TCRdb's table is partial and in-frame only. The sample lists tens of thousands of clones; 90% were seen once. The input for sequencing was CD4+ or CD8+ T cells sorted from blood, taken in a trial of the OX40 agonist ivuxolimab. The receptors originated from an adult with an advanced solid tumor such as melanoma, head and neck, liver or kidney cancer.

This clone has a handful of counts. The rearrangement joins TRBV10-3 to TRBJ1-1, with 8 bases matching TRBD1. V dropped 10 bases and J dropped 6; count of bases not matched to a gene: 13. The germline V gene has CDR1 ENHRY and CDR2 SYGVKD. The CDR3 consists of 14 residues. The DNA for the CDR3 is TGTGCCAGCTCTCGAGGGGACAGGTTCTCTGAAGCTTTCTTT. It codes for CASSRGDRFSEAFF.

The chain uses TRBV5-1 and TRBJ1-4; no clear D. Per germline, CDR1 SGHRS and CDR2 YFSETQ. The CDR3 runs 15 residues. Trimming shortened V by 0 bases and J by 3 bases, and 9 bases separated the two germline ends. The CDR3 protein is CASSLGVDSNEKLFF. The CDR3 DNA reads TGCGCCAGCAGCTTGGGAGTAGACTCTAATGAAAAACTGTTTTTT.

This chain links TRBV5-1 with TRBJ1-1; D might be TRBD1 (5 bases). The ends were cut back, 8 bases at V and 0 bases at J, with 17 bases in the middle. Germline CDR1 reads SGHRS; CDR2 reads YFSETQ. CDR3 size: 15 residues. CDR3 sequence: CASGGGVGMNTEAFF. The CDR3 coding sequence is TGCGCCAGTGGTGGGGGTGTGGGAATGAACACTGAAGCTTTCTTT.

The chain joins TRBV7-9 to TRBJ1-3; D possibly corresponds to TRBD1 (6 bases). V lost 2 bases to trimming and J lost 2 bases, with 16 bases between them. The CDR3 consists of 17 residues. Looked up from germline, CDR1 is SEHNR and CDR2 is FQNEAQ (reference sequence). Here the CDR3 DNA reads TGTGCCAGCAGCTTAAGTATGGGGTACAGGGCTGGAAACACCATATATTTT. It yields the protein CASSLSMGYRAGNTIYF.

V gene TRBV7-2 combines with J gene TRBJ2-7, with 8 bases matching TRBD1. The V gene end was trimmed by 1 base and the J gene end by 2 bases; junction bases not matched to a gene: 7. This CDR3 has 16 residues. CDR1 is SGHTA and CDR2 is FQGNSA in the germline V gene. The CDR3: CASSLERTGSTYEQYF. CDR3 coding DNA: TGTGCCAGCAGCTTAGAAAGGACAGGGAGTACCTACGAGCAGTACTTC.

This clone was picked up one time. V and J are TRBV25-1 and TRBJ2-2, with D unclear. Trimming cost V 0 bases and J 6 bases, with 5 bases left between them. The CDR3 length is 13 residues. Germline lookup yields CDR1 MGHDK and CDR2 SYGVNS. The CDR3: CASSEYSAGELFF. Written as DNA, the CDR3 is TGTGCCAGCAGTGAATATTCCGCCGGGGAGCTGTTTTTT.

The chain is built from TRBV25-1 and TRBJ2-7; the match to TRBD2 covers 9 bases. With V trimmed by 7 bases and J by 5 bases, 9 bases remained unmatched. Germline CDR1 and CDR2: MGHDK and SYGVNS. CDR3 length equals 14 residues. Written as DNA, the CDR3 is TGTGCCAGCAAAGGTTGGCTAGCGGGAAACGAGCAGTACTTC. Protein sequence: CASKGWLAGNEQYF.

The chain has TRBV29-1 and TRBJ2-7, with D perhaps TRBD1 (7 bases). Trimming removed 3 bases from V and 0 bases from J, with 15 bases in between. Germline CDR1 SQVTM, CDR2 ANQGSEA. CDR3 length: 15 amino acids. The CDR3 DNA reads as TGCAGCGTTGAGCGGCCCAGGGGGGACTCCTACGAGCAGTACTTC. Amino acid sequence: CSVERPRGDSYEQYF.

The V gene is TRBV5-4, the J gene TRBJ2-5, with TRBD2 matching 8 bases. From germline, CDR1 is SGHNT and CDR2 YYREEE (reference sequence). The CDR3 is 14 amino acids. Trimming cost V 4 bases and J 1 base; bases outside gene matches: 3. Here the CDR3 DNA reads TGTGCCAGCAGCCCGGGAGGGACCCAAGAGACCCAGTACTTC. It specifies CASSPGGTQETQYF.

The chain has TRBV10-3 and TRBJ2-2; D is ambiguous. There are 11 residues in the CDR3. V lost 4 bases, J lost 8 bases, and 5 bases lay in between. Germline V gene sequence: CDR1 ENHRY, CDR2 SYGVKD. CDR3 sequence: CAISGGGELFF. CDR3 nucleotides: TGTGCCATCAGTGGTGGAGGGGAGCTGTTTTTT.

V gene TRBV7-9 combines with J gene TRBJ2-1; no firm D call. The germline V and J ends were trimmed by 3 bases and 5 bases, with 11 bases remaining between them. Germline CDR1 SEHNR, CDR2 FQNEAQ (reference sequence). The CDR3 consists of 14 residues. For the CDR3, the DNA is TGTGCCAGCAGCTTCGGCGGCAATAACAATGAGCAGTTCTTC. Its protein is CASSFGGNNNEQFF.

CDR3 nucleotide sequence: TGTGCCAGCAGGACAGGACTCATAGAGACCCAGTACTTC. Protein: CASRTGLIETQYF. J is TRBJ2-5 and V is TRBV28; the D gene is possibly TRBD1 (6 bases). Trimming removed 6 bases from V and 4 bases from J, with 12 bases in between. The CDR3 runs to 13 residues. Germline CDR1 reads MDHEN; CDR2 reads SYDVKM.

The V gene is TRBV5-4, the J gene TRBJ2-7, with 8 bases that match TRBD2. The CDR3 consists of 15 residues. V lost 5 bases, J lost 2 bases, and 9 bases stayed unmatched. Germline V gives CDR1 SGHNT, CDR2 YYREEE (reference sequence). The CDR3 here is CASRADGSGTYEQYF. The DNA of the CDR3 is TGTGCCAGCAGAGCCGATGGTAGCGGGACCTACGAGCAGTACTTC.

The chain combines TRBV5-4 with TRBJ2-3; D is unclear. Germline CDR1 and CDR2: SGHNT and YYREEE (reference sequence). The CDR3 totals 13 residues. Trimming pared 0 bases from V and 1 base from J, leaving 3 bases between. Here the CDR3 reads CASSLGGTDTQYF. CDR3 coding DNA: TGTGCCAGCAGCTTGGGGGGCACAGATACGCAGTATTTT.

The V and J genes are TRBV9 and TRBJ2-1; D is ambiguous. There are 15 residues in the CDR3. V lost 0 bases and J lost 4, with 11 bases in between. CDR1 and CDR2 (germline): SGDLS, YYNGEE. The CDR3 protein is CASSVDHAPYNEQFF. The CDR3, as DNA: TGTGCCAGCAGCGTAGACCATGCCCCATACAATGAGCAGTTCTTC.

The chain joins TRBV19 to TRBJ2-1, with D possibly TRBD2 on 5 matching bases. The V gene lost 3 bases and the J gene lost 5 bases, with 17 bases spanning the gap. CDR3 length equals 16 residues. Germline CDR1 LNHDA, CDR2 SQIVND (reference sequence). This chain's CDR3 is CASSIRLVRDNNEQFF. The CDR3 DNA is TGTGCCAGTAGTATTCGTCTAGTGAGGGATAACAATGAGCAGTTCTTC.

This clone was detected a few times. The CDR3 loop reads CASSYDGTSGNTIYF. DNA of the CDR3: TGTGCCAGTAGTTACGACGGGACGTCTGGAAACACCATATATTTT. The chain is built from TRBV19 and TRBJ1-3, with a tentative D call TRBD1 (5 bases). The CDR3 extends over 15 amino acids. V was trimmed by 5 bases and J by 1 base, leaving 12 bases between them. The germline V gene has CDR1 LNHDA and CDR2 SQIVND (reference sequence).

The V and J genes are TRBV18 and TRBJ1-4; D is perhaps TRBD1 (5 bases). Germline V gene sequence: CDR1 KGHSH, CDR2 LQKENI. CDR3 size: 16 residues. V lost 6 bases and J 0 bases, leaving 14 bases between the germline ends. The CDR3 protein is CASSSGTLTTNEKLFF. The CDR3 nucleotides read TGTGCCAGCTCCTCCGGGACTCTCACAACTAATGAAAAACTGTTTTTT.

The rearrangement joins TRBV7-2 to TRBJ2-5; 11 nucleotides align to TRBD2. V gave up 5 bases and J gave up 1 base; unmatched junction bases: 6. CDR3 length: 16 residues. The germline V gene encodes CDR1 SGHTA and CDR2 FQGNSA. Here the CDR3 reads CASSQGGLAVQETQYF. In nucleotides, the CDR3 is TGTGCCAGCAGCCAAGGGGGACTAGCGGTCCAAGAGACCCAGTACTTC. The whole variable domain, remainder taken from reference TRBV7-2 and TRBJ2-5, is GAGVSQSPSNKVTEKGKDVELRCDPISGHTALYWYRQSLGQGLEFLIYFQGNSAPDKSGLPSDRFSAERTGGSVSTLTIQRTQQEDSAVYLCASSQGGLAVQETQYFGPGTRLLVL.

The chain is built from TRBV2 and TRBJ1-2; TRBD1 might be the D (6 bases). V dropped 6 bases and J dropped 6 bases, with 11 bases sitting between them. Germline CDR1 reads SNHLY; CDR2 reads FYNNEI. The CDR3 is made up of 12 amino acids. CDR3 nucleotides: TGTGCCAGCAGGGCAGGGGCGAATGGCTACACCTTC. This codes for CASRAGANGYTF.